The 10 T cell receptor beta chains below all came from one sample that was sequenced in a study of neurological immune-mediated disorders. TCRdb used MiXCR to reprocess the 5' RACE reads, holding one entry per CDR3 protein. This table has roughly 60,000 distinct CDR3 sequences, around 3.6% appearing once. Sequencing was done on a sample of PBMCs. The receptor set was obtained from a woman aged 25-40 years with multiple sclerosis.

The sample holds a few counts of this clonotype. This chain joins TRBV6-5 and TRBJ2-7; 10 bases line up with TRBD1. The germline V gene has CDR1 MNHEY and CDR2 SVGAGI. V lost 2 bases and J lost 2; bases outside the gene matches: 3. This CDR3 contains 15 residues. The CDR3 protein is CASSYRTGGPYEQYF. DNA of the CDR3: TGTGCCAGCAGTTACCGGACAGGGGGACCCTACGAGCAGTACTTC.

This clonotype was counted at least ten times. The V call is TRBV5-1, the J call TRBJ1-5; TRBD1 agrees at 9 bases. CDR3 length: 15 residues. V lost 5 bases to trimming and J lost 3 bases; unmatched junction nucleotides: 6. Germline assignment: CDR1 SGHRS and CDR2 YFSETQ. CDR3 nucleotides: TGCGCCAGCAGACCCGGGACAGGGATCAATCAGCCCCAGCATTTT. Translating gives CASRPGTGINQPQHF.

This clonotype was found many times. The chain employs TRBV7-2 and TRBJ1-5; TRBD1 might be the D (6 bases). The V gene lost 5 bases and the J gene lost 4 bases, with 15 bases spanning the gap. This CDR3 is built from 15 residues. CDR1 SGHTA and CDR2 FQGNSA come from the germline V gene. The CDR3 region is CASSPGTGTNQPQHF. The DNA of the CDR3 is TGTGCCAGCAGCCCTGGAACCGGGACAAATCAGCCCCAGCATTTT.

This clonotype was recorded at least ten times. The chain links TRBV5-1 to TRBJ2-2, with D possibly TRBD1 on 6 matching bases. Looked up from germline, CDR1 is SGHRS and CDR2 is YFSETQ. V dropped 2 bases and J dropped 7 bases, with 15 bases sitting between them. CDR3 size: 15 residues. Written as DNA, the CDR3 is TGCGCCAGCAGCTTTGGTCTACAGGGCGGCGGGGAGCTGTTTTTT. This gives the protein CASSFGLQGGGELFF.

In this sample, this clonotype turned up many times. The chain recombines TRBV29-1 with TRBJ1-2; a weak D match, TRBD1 (5 bases). The CDR3 runs 12 residues. CDR1 SQVTM and CDR2 ANQGSEA come from the germline V gene. V lost 1 base, J lost 7 bases, and 10 bases lay in between. CDR3 loop: CSVEGGNGGYTF. CDR3 nucleotides: TGCAGCGTTGAAGGGGGGAATGGTGGCTACACCTTC.

In this sample, this clonotype turned up many times. The rearrangement links TRBV5-1 to TRBJ1-1; no definite D call. Germline V gene lookup returns CDR1 SGHRS and CDR2 YFSETQ. There are 12 residues in the CDR3. The V and J ends lost 1 base and 7 bases respectively, with 8 bases between them. CDR3 in amino acids: CASSLLGVEAFF. CDR3 DNA: TGCGCCAGCAGCTTGTTGGGAGTTGAAGCTTTCTTT. The full variable domain, with the rest looked up from reference TRBV5-1 and TRBJ1-1, is KAGVTQTPRYLIKTRGQQVTLSCSPISGHRSVSWYQQTPGQGLQFLFEYFSETQRNKGNFPGRFSGRQFSNSRSEMNVSTLELGDSALYLCASSLLGVEAFFGQGTRLTVV.

This clonotype was seen many times. The chain combines TRBV11-2 with TRBJ2-5; no reliable D call. V was cut by 4 bases and J by 2 bases, with 8 bases left in between. Germline V gives CDR1 SGHAT, CDR2 FQNNGV. The CDR3 has 13 amino acids. The CDR3 DNA reads TGTGCCAGCAGCTCTCAAGTGCAAGAGACCCAGTACTTC. Residues: CASSSQVQETQYF.

This sequence joins TRBV7-8 and TRBJ2-4; TRBD2 aligns across 10 bases. The trim removed 3 bases at V and 0 bases at J, leaving 11 bases unmatched. The germline CDR1 and CDR2 sequences are SGHVS and FQNEAQ. The CDR3 covers 19 residues. CDR3 in amino acids: CASSFSGNSGGLAKNIQYF. CDR3 coding DNA: TGTGCCAGCAGCTTCTCGGGGAATAGCGGGGGGCTAGCCAAAAACATTCAGTACTTC. Using reference TRBV7-8 and TRBJ2-4 for the parts outside the CDR3, the full variable domain is GAGVSQSPRYKVAKRGQDVALRCDPISGHVSLFWYQQALGQGPEFLTYFQNEAQLDKSGLPSDRFFAERPEGSVSTLKIQRTQQEDSAVYLCASSFSGNSGGLAKNIQYFGAGTRLSVL.

At least ten counts were recorded for this clonotype. V gene TRBV7-8 combines with J gene TRBJ2-1; 7 bases agree with TRBD2. With V trimmed by 3 bases and J by 10 bases, 3 bases remained unmatched. From germline, CDR1 is SGHVS and CDR2 FQNEAQ. The CDR3 runs 12 residues. DNA for the CDR3: TGTGCCAGCAGCTTGTGGGGGGGGGAGCAGTTCTTC. Its protein is CASSLWGGEQFF.

This clonotype was detected many times. V and J are TRBV5-1 and TRBJ1-4; D perhaps matches TRBD1 (5 bases). The CDR3 runs to 16 residues. The V end lost 4 bases, the J end lost 4 bases, and 17 bases lay between the germline ends. Germline V CDR1 and CDR2: SGHRS, YFSETQ. The CDR3 loop is CASSISPGPRNEKLFF. The CDR3 nucleotides are TGCGCCAGCAGCATTTCCCCGGGACCCCGTAATGAAAAACTGTTTTTT.